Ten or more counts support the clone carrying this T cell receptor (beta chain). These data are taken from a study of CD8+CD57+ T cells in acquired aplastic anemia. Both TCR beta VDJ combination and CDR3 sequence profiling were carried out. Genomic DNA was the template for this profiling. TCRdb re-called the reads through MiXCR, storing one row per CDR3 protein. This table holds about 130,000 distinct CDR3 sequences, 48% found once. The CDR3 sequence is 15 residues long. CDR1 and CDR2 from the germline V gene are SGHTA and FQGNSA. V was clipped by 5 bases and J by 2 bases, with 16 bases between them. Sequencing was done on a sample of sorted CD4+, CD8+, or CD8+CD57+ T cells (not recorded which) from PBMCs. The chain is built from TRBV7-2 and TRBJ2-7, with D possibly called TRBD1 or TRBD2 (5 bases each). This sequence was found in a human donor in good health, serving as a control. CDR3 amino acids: CASSAPGTGAYEQYF. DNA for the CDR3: TGTGCCAGCAGCGCACCCGGGACGGGTGCCTACGAGCAGTACTTC.